This paragraph reports one TCR beta chain. Measured with immunoSEQ multiplex PCR; TCRdb has only the in-frame clones, and not every one. The top ten hold around 13% of the sample, which has roughly 440,000 clones, 88% seen once. These data originate in a study of blood T cell repertoires in COVID-19. Study overall: Collection of acute and convalescent COVID-19 samples took place in the United States, Italy and Spain. The cDNA or gDNA used as material had been derived from T cells, B-cell-depleted T cells, or PBMCs.

This CDR3 is 14 amino acids long. CDR1 and CDR2 (germline): MRHNA, SNTAGT. V was cut by 4 bases and J by 0 bases, with 8 bases left in between. The sample taken for sequencing was peripheral blood. This sequence was found in a woman aged 50 to 60 with COVID-19, enrolled during active disease. This chain links TRBV6-4 with TRBJ2-3, with D tentatively TRBD2 (6 bases). CDR3 DNA sequence: TGTGCCAGCAGTGTGGGGAGGAGCACAGATACGCAGTATTTT. This gives the protein CASSVGRSTDTQYF.